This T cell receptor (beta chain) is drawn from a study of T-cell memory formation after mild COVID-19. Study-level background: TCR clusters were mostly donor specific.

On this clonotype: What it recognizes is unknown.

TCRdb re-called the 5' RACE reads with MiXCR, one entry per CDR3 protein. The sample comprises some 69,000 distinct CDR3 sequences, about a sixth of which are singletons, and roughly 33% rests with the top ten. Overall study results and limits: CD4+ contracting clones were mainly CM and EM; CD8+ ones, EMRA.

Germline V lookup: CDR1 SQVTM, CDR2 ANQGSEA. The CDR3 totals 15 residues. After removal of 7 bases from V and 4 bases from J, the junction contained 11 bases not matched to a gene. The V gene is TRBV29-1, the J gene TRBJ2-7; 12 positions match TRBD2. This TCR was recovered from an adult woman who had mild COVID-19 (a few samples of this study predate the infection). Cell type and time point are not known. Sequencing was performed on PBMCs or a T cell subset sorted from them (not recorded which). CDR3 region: CSATVGLAGSYEQYF. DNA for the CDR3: TGCAGCGCCACGGTAGGACTAGCGGGAAGTTACGAGCAGTACTTC.